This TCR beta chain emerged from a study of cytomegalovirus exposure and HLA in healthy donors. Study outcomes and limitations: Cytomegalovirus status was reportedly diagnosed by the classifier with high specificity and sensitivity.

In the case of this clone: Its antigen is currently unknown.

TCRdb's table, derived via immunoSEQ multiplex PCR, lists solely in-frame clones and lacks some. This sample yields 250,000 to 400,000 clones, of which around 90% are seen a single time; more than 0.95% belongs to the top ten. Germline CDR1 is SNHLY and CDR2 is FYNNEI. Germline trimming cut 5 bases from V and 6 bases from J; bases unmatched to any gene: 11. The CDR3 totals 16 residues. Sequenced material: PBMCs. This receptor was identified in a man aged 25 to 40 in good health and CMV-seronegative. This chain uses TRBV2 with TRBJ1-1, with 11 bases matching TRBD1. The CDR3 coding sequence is TGTGCCAGCAGTAAGAGTCGGACAGGGGGCTGGTCTGAAGCTTTCTTT. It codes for CASSKSRTGGWSEAFF.